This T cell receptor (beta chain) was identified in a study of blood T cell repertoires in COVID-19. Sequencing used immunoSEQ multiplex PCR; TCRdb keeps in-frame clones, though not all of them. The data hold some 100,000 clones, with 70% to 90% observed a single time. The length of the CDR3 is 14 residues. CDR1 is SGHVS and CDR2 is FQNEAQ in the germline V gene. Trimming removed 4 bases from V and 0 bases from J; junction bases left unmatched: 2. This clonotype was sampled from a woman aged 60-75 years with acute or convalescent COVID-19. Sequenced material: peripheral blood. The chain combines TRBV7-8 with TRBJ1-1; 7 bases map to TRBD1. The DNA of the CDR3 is TGTGCCAGCAGCTGGGGACAGCTGAACACTGAAGCTTTCTTT. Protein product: CASSWGQLNTEAFF. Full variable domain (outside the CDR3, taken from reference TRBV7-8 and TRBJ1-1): GAGVSQSPRYKVAKRGQDVALRCDPISGHVSLFWYQQALGQGPEFLTYFQNEAQLDKSGLPSDRFFAERPEGSVSTLKIQRTQQEDSAVYLCASSWGQLNTEAFFGQGTRLTVV.